This T cell receptor (beta chain) was identified in a study of T cell repertoires in aging, cancer and after chemotherapy. Peripheral blood genomic DNA, not sorted cells or RNA, was the template. By its share, this clonotype is medium-sized (0.01 to 0.1%). A mixed TRB-A/B primer pool amplified rearranged TRB by multiplex touch-down PCR. MiXCR, applied by TCRdb to the multiplex PCR reads, yields one record per CDR3 protein. The sample lists approximately 1,800 distinct CDR3 sequences, 28% occurring once. V dropped 5 bases and J dropped 3; count of bases not matched to a gene: 10. Germline lookup yields CDR1 LNHDA and CDR2 SQIVND (reference sequence). The CDR3 runs 15 residues.

The receptor was derived from a human donor with a solid tumor. Sequencing was done on a sample of blood. J is TRBJ2-7 and V is TRBV19, with TRBD2 matching 7 bases. CDR3 bases: TGTGCCAGTAGTTCACTAGCGCTTGGGGACTACGAGCAGTACTTC. Its protein is CASSSLALGDYEQYF.